This T cell receptor (beta chain) appears in the sequencing data of a study of blood T cell repertoires in COVID-19. Study context: Italy, Spain and the United States were the sources of the convalescent and acute COVID-19 samples. Sample material is recorded as cDNA or gDNA derived from T cells, B-cell-depleted T cells, or PBMCs.

As processed by the authors: It was from reference gene primer amplification that nucleated cell counts were estimated. TCRdb's copy holds only in-frame clones and misses some; the assay was immunoSEQ multiplex PCR. V and J calls and clone size follow that table, whereas D and trimming were derived from the DNA. Of roughly 75,000 clones listed, 74% are singletons. Material: peripheral blood. The sequence derives from a human donor with acute or convalescent COVID-19. The donor label of this sample is uncertain.

The CDR3 protein is CASSYDNGGNTEAFF. The CDR3 nucleotides are TGTGCCAGCAGCTACGACAACGGGGGGAACACTGAAGCTTTCTTT. V is TRBV9 and J is TRBJ1-1, with a tentative D call TRBD1 (5 bases). Trimming cost V 4 bases and J 1 base, with 14 bases left between them. Germline lookup yields CDR1 SGDLS and CDR2 YYNGEE. This CDR3 comprises 15 residues.